The source of this T cell receptor (beta chain) is a study of blood T cell repertoires in COVID-19. Study overall: Sources were T cells, B-cell-depleted T cells, or PBMCs; the material itself was cDNA or gDNA.

Only a few counts were recorded for this clone. Germline assignment: CDR1 MDHEN and CDR2 SYDVKM. CDR3 size: 15 residues. Trimming cost V 6 bases and J 5 bases; bases outside gene matches: 5. Methods used by the authors: Amplification with reference gene primers provided the estimates of nucleated cell counts. The table came from immunoSEQ multiplex PCR; TCRdb's copy has only in-frame clones and leaves some out. V, J and clone size are taken as reported in that table, and D and trimming were inferred from the DNA itself. The sample lists roughly 150,000 clones, roughly nine tenths seen once, with roughly 13% in the top ten.

Sequencing was done on a sample of peripheral blood. This chain links TRBV28 with TRBJ2-3; TRBD2 agrees at 13 bases. The receptor comes from a young man with COVID-19, enrolled during active disease. The CDR3 DNA reads TGTGCCAGCAGGGGACTAGCGGGATTGGTAGATACGCAGTATTTT. Protein: CASRGLAGLVDTQYF.